A single sample is the source of the 3 T cell receptor beta chains below, sequenced in a study of T cell repertoires in cytomegalovirus infection. A single record per CDR3 protein comes from TCRdb applying MiXCR to the reads. The data contain around 750,000 distinct CDR3 sequences, about 30% of them seen just once; the ten biggest clones take up around 12%. These receptors lack a known antigen. The material was cultured CD8+ T cells from PBMCs, obtained from culture after CMV antigen stimulation. All receptors come from a human donor in good health (CMV status not recorded). Some clones in this sample may be carry-over from other donors' samples.

Ten or more counts support this clonotype. The rearrangement joins TRBV7-8 to TRBJ1-2; perhaps TRBD1 as D (5 bases). Looked up from germline, CDR1 is SGHVS and CDR2 is FQNEAQ. This CDR3 contains 13 residues. V was clipped by 5 bases and J by 6 bases, with 13 bases between them. The CDR3 DNA sequence: TGTGCCAGCAGCCACGGGGGAGTAGATGGCTACACCTTC. Protein product: CASSHGGVDGYTF.

The chain employs TRBV27 and TRBJ2-6; D is undetermined. This CDR3 is built from 16 residues. Trimming left V 0 bases short and J 3 bases short, with 9 bases between. CDR1 and CDR2 from the germline V gene are MNHEY and SMNVEV (reference sequence). The CDR3 sequence: CASSLSGFSGANVLTF. Written as DNA, the CDR3 is TGTGCCAGCAGTTTATCAGGATTTAGTGGGGCCAACGTCCTGACTTTC. Complete variable domain (other parts from reference TRBV27 and TRBJ2-6): EAQVTQNPRYLITVTGKKLTVTCSQNMNHEYMSWYRQDPGLGLRQIYYSMNVEVTDKGDVPEGYKVSRKEKRNFPLILESPSPNQTSLYFCASSLSGFSGANVLTFGAGSRLTVL.

The chain joins TRBV7-6 to TRBJ2-5, with D possibly matching TRBD2 (5 bases). Germline V CDR1 and CDR2: SGHVS, FNYEAQ. The CDR3 extends over 14 amino acids. V lost 3 bases to trimming and J lost 4 bases, with 12 bases between them. CDR3 region: CASSFRGNRETQYF. The CDR3 region has the DNA TGTGCCAGCAGCTTTCGAGGGAATCGAGAGACCCAGTACTTC. The variable domain in full, completed from reference TRBV7-6 and TRBJ2-5, reads GAGVSQSPRYKVTKRGQDVALRCDPISGHVSLYWYRQALGQGPEFLTYFNYEAQQDKSGLPNDRFSAERPEGSISTLTIQRTEQRDSAMYRCASSFRGNRETQYFGPGTRLLVL.